Listed below are T cell receptor beta chains from one sample, sequenced in a study of brain T cells in children with intractable seizures. Assay: immunoSEQ multiplex PCR; the TCRdb copy retains only in-frame clones and omits some. The repertoire holds 340,000 or so clones, about 94% seen once, with roughly 5.8% in the top ten. Sample: peripheral blood, taken more than 4 months after surgery. The receptors stem from a boy younger than two with tuberous sclerosis and intractable seizures. CDR3s include the opening cysteine and the closing phenylalanine or tryptophan. D genes are given only for firm matches. Some rows mark clone size as missing; the rest say once, few, many or name a class of expanded clone.

j_call: TRBJ1-2
d_call: TRBD1
clone_size: NA
v_call: TRBV27
cdr3_nt: TGTGCCAGCAGTCTATTTGGGACAGGTATCTATGGCTACACCTTC
cdr3_aa: CASSLFGTGIYGYTF

j_call: TRBJ2-2
d_call: NA
clone_size: NA
v_call: TRBV30
cdr3_nt: TGTGCCTGGAGTACCGGGATTAACACCGGGGAGCTGTTTTTT
cdr3_aa: CAWSTGINTGELFF

j_call: TRBJ1-2
d_call: NA
clone_size: NA
v_call: TRBV5-1
cdr3_nt: TGCGCCAGCAGCTTGGAGGGGGGCGCCGACTATGGCTACACCTTC
cdr3_aa: CASSLEGGADYGYTF

j_call: TRBJ1-1
d_call: NA
clone_size: NA
v_call: TRBV11-3
cdr3_nt: TGTGCCAGCAGCCCTAGGACGACTCCCTTGAACACTGAAGCTTTCTTT
cdr3_aa: CASSPRTTPLNTEAFF

j_call: TRBJ1-1
d_call: TRBD1
clone_size: few
v_call: TRBV6-5
cdr3_nt: TGTGCCAGCAGTTACTCCTCAGGGGGGAACACTGAAGCTTTCTTT
cdr3_aa: CASSYSSGGNTEAFF

j_call: TRBJ1-5
d_call: NA
clone_size: NA
v_call: TRBV6-5
cdr3_nt: TGTGCCAGCAGTTCGGAATATAGCAATCAGCCCCAGCATTTT
cdr3_aa: CASSSEYSNQPQHF

j_call: TRBJ2-5
d_call: NA
clone_size: NA
v_call: TRBV24-1
cdr3_nt: TGTGCCACCAGTGATAGTCGGGACTCCCTCGAGACCCAGTACTTC
cdr3_aa: CATSDSRDSLETQYF

j_call: TRBJ2-3
d_call: NA
clone_size: NA
v_call: TRBV27
cdr3_nt: TGTGCCAGCAGTTTATCTCCCCCTCGCACAGATACGCAGTATTTT
cdr3_aa: CASSLSPPRTDTQYF

j_call: TRBJ1-3
d_call: NA
clone_size: NA
v_call: TRBV14
cdr3_nt: TGTGCCAGCAGCCAAGTCGTCTCTGGAAACACCATATATTTT
cdr3_aa: CASSQVVSGNTIYF

j_call: TRBJ1-1
d_call: NA
clone_size: NA
v_call: TRBV6-5
cdr3_nt: TGTGCCAGCCGGATGGGGCAGATGAACACTGAAGCTTTCTTT
cdr3_aa: CASRMGQMNTEAFF

j_call: TRBJ2-1
d_call: NA
clone_size: NA
v_call: TRBV28
cdr3_nt: TGTGCCAGTCGGAGGGGGTGGTACAATGAGCAGTTCTTC
cdr3_aa: CASRRGWYNEQFF

j_call: TRBJ2-1
d_call: TRBD2
clone_size: few
v_call: TRBV28
cdr3_nt: TGTGCCAGCAGTTGGACTAGCGGGTACAATGAGCAGTTCTTC
cdr3_aa: CASSWTSGYNEQFF

j_call: TRBJ1-2
d_call: NA
clone_size: once
v_call: TRBV20-1
cdr3_nt: TGCAGTGCTAGTCGGGGGCCCGGCTACACCTTC
cdr3_aa: CSASRGPGYTF

j_call: TRBJ2-3
d_call: TRBD2
clone_size: NA
v_call: TRBV5-6
cdr3_nt: TGTGCCAGCAGCTGGGGGGGAGGTAGCACAGATACGCAGTATTTT
cdr3_aa: CASSWGGGSTDTQYF

j_call: TRBJ2-2
d_call: NA
clone_size: NA
v_call: TRBV30
cdr3_nt: TGTGCTCGGACAGGACTAGCGAACACCGGGGAGCTGTTTTTT
cdr3_aa: CARTGLANTGELFF

j_call: TRBJ2-1
d_call: NA
clone_size: NA
v_call: TRBV24-1
cdr3_nt: TGTGCCAGGGAGGCGGGGGCCAACAGCTCCTACAATGAGCAGTTCTTC
cdr3_aa: CAREAGANSSYNEQFF

j_call: TRBJ2-7
d_call: TRBD1
clone_size: NA
v_call: TRBV13
cdr3_nt: TGTGCCAGCAGCGGGCCGGGACAGGGGGCCGAGCAGTACTTC
cdr3_aa: CASSGPGQGAEQYF

j_call: TRBJ1-1
d_call: NA
clone_size: NA
v_call: TRBV5-8
cdr3_nt: TGTGCCAGCAGCTTAGTCAGGGTTGGGACTGAAGCTTTCTTT
cdr3_aa: CASSLVRVGTEAFF

j_call: TRBJ2-7
d_call: NA
clone_size: once
v_call: TRBV5-6
cdr3_nt: TGTGCCAGCAGCTTGGGGGGCTACGAGCAGTACTTC
cdr3_aa: CASSLGGYEQYF

j_call: TRBJ1-3
d_call: NA
clone_size: NA
v_call: TRBV30
cdr3_nt: TGTGCCTGGAGTGTACTTCCTGGACCCTCTGGAAACACCATATATTTT
cdr3_aa: CAWSVLPGPSGNTIYF

j_call: TRBJ2-3
d_call: NA
clone_size: NA
v_call: TRBV6-1
cdr3_nt: TGTGCCAGCAGTGACCGGGCGGGGGCCACAGATACGCAGTATTTT
cdr3_aa: CASSDRAGATDTQYF

j_call: TRBJ2-7
d_call: TRBD1
clone_size: NA
v_call: TRBV19
cdr3_nt: TGTGCCAGTACGGACAGGGGGCATAGCGAGCAGTACTTC
cdr3_aa: CASTDRGHSEQYF

j_call: TRBJ1-4
d_call: NA
clone_size: few
v_call: TRBV7-9
cdr3_nt: TGTGCCAGCAGCTTAGTGGGAGGTAATGAAAAACTGTTTTTT
cdr3_aa: CASSLVGGNEKLFF

j_call: TRBJ2-5
d_call: NA
clone_size: NA
v_call: TRBV5-1
cdr3_nt: TGCGCCAGCAGCTTGGGCGTTCGGGCCCCAGATGAGACCCAGTACTTC
cdr3_aa: CASSLGVRAPDETQYF

j_call: TRBJ1-1
d_call: NA
clone_size: few
v_call: TRBV7-8
cdr3_nt: TGTGCCAGCACCCTAAACGGGGGCCGCAGGAGGAACACTGAAGCTTTCTTT
cdr3_aa: CASTLNGGRRRNTEAFF

j_call: TRBJ1-2
d_call: NA
clone_size: NA
v_call: TRBV19
cdr3_nt: TGTGCCAGTAGTATCGCGGGGCCAGGGACCAGCTACACCTTC
cdr3_aa: CASSIAGPGTSYTF

j_call: TRBJ1-2
d_call: NA
clone_size: NA
v_call: TRBV7-9
cdr3_nt: TGTGCCAGCAGCTTACACAGAGCAGAGTATGGCTACACCTTC
cdr3_aa: CASSLHRAEYGYTF

j_call: TRBJ2-1
d_call: NA
clone_size: NA
v_call: TRBV4-2
cdr3_nt: TGTGCCAGCAGCCTAGTAGAACTAGACCACAATGAGCAGTTCTTC
cdr3_aa: CASSLVELDHNEQFF

j_call: TRBJ2-3
d_call: NA
clone_size: NA
v_call: TRBV2
cdr3_nt: TGTGCCAGCAGTAGATCTAGCGTTCCCACAGATACGCAGTATTTT
cdr3_aa: CASSRSSVPTDTQYF

j_call: TRBJ2-3
d_call: TRBD2
clone_size: NA
v_call: TRBV5-1
cdr3_nt: TGCGCCAGCAGCTTGCTGGGGGGGGGCACAGATACGCAGTATTTT
cdr3_aa: CASSLLGGGTDTQYF

j_call: TRBJ2-7
d_call: TRBD1
clone_size: NA
v_call: TRBV5-6
cdr3_nt: TGTGCCAGCAGCTTGGAGGGACAGGGGATGCGGTACGAGCAGTACTTC
cdr3_aa: CASSLEGQGMRYEQYF

j_call: TRBJ1-1
d_call: TRBD1
clone_size: once
v_call: TRBV7-2
cdr3_nt: TGTGCCAGCAGAATAGGACAGGGGAACACTGAAGCTTTCTTT
cdr3_aa: CASRIGQGNTEAFF

j_call: TRBJ1-6
d_call: NA
clone_size: few
v_call: TRBV5-4
cdr3_nt: TGTGCCAGCAGCTTGGGGTCCAGAGATTCACCCCTCCACTTT
cdr3_aa: CASSLGSRDSPLHF

j_call: TRBJ2-3
d_call: NA
clone_size: NA
v_call: TRBV25-1
cdr3_nt: TGTGCCAGCAGTGAGGGACGGTCAGATACGCAGTATTTT
cdr3_aa: CASSEGRSDTQYF

j_call: TRBJ2-7
d_call: NA
clone_size: NA
v_call: TRBV27
cdr3_nt: TGTGCCAGCAGTTTAGGGCCTGCCTACGAGCAGTACTTC
cdr3_aa: CASSLGPAYEQYF

j_call: TRBJ1-6
d_call: NA
clone_size: few
v_call: TRBV19
cdr3_nt: TGTGCCGCAGGGGCGTCCTATAATTCACCCCTCCACTTT
cdr3_aa: CAAGASYNSPLHF

j_call: TRBJ2-1
d_call: NA
clone_size: NA
v_call: TRBV4-1
cdr3_nt: TGCGCCAGCAGCCCAACCCCCCTAGCGTGGACTCCCTACAATGAGCAGTTCTTC
cdr3_aa: CASSPTPLAWTPYNEQFF

j_call: TRBJ1-1
d_call: NA
clone_size: NA
v_call: TRBV6-5
cdr3_nt: TGTGCCAGCCGTAAAAACACTGAAGCTTTCTTT
cdr3_aa: CASRKNTEAFF

j_call: TRBJ2-3
d_call: NA
clone_size: NA
v_call: TRBV3-1/TRBV3-2
cdr3_nt: TGTGCCAGCAGCCAAGACGGGGAGCGGGGCACAGATACGCAGTATTTT
cdr3_aa: CASSQDGERGTDTQYF

j_call: TRBJ2-3
d_call: TRBD2
clone_size: NA
v_call: TRBV7-2
cdr3_nt: TGTGCCAGCAGCCGCGGGGGGGCCGGCACAGATACGCAGTATTTT
cdr3_aa: CASSRGGAGTDTQYF

j_call: TRBJ2-5
d_call: NA
clone_size: NA
v_call: TRBV11-2
cdr3_nt: TGTGCCAGCAGCTTAATTTTGGGGGCCCAAGAGACCCAGTACTTC
cdr3_aa: CASSLILGAQETQYF

j_call: TRBJ2-3
d_call: NA
clone_size: NA
v_call: TRBV20-1
cdr3_nt: TGCAGTGCTAGTCAGCCAGAGACAGATACGCAGTATTTT
cdr3_aa: CSASQPETDTQYF

j_call: TRBJ2-7
d_call: TRBD2
clone_size: NA
v_call: TRBV7-8
cdr3_nt: TGTGCCAGCAGCTTAGTAGTACCCGGGACTAAGAACTACGAGCAGTACTTC
cdr3_aa: CASSLVVPGTKNYEQYF

j_call: TRBJ2-7
d_call: TRBD1
clone_size: NA
v_call: TRBV30
cdr3_nt: TGTGCCTGGAGCCTTGGGACAGGGAGGACCGAGCAGTACTTC
cdr3_aa: CAWSLGTGRTEQYF

j_call: TRBJ1-6
d_call: NA
clone_size: NA
v_call: TRBV19
cdr3_nt: TGTGCCAGTAGTATAGATCGCATTATTCCCTTCCTTGGTATGGATTCACCCCTCCACTTT
cdr3_aa: CASSIDRIIPFLGMDSPLHF

j_call: TRBJ1-1
d_call: NA
clone_size: NA
v_call: TRBV16
cdr3_nt: TGTGCCAGCAGCCAATACAGGAACACTGAAGCTTTCTTT
cdr3_aa: CASSQYRNTEAFF

j_call: TRBJ2-3
d_call: TRBD2
clone_size: NA
v_call: TRBV3-1/TRBV3-2
cdr3_nt: TGTGCCAGCAGCCCCCTTGTTGGACTAGCGGGGGAACCAATCACAGATACGCAGTATTTT
cdr3_aa: CASSPLVGLAGEPITDTQYF

j_call: TRBJ2-1
d_call: NA
clone_size: NA
v_call: TRBV19
cdr3_nt: TGTGCCAGTAGTATCCCGGGGGCTGTGGGGGAGCAGTTCTTC
cdr3_aa: CASSIPGAVGEQFF

j_call: TRBJ2-3
d_call: TRBD2
clone_size: NA
v_call: TRBV4-2
cdr3_nt: TGTGCCAGCAGCCAAGATAACACGGGAGGTCGCACAGATACGCAGTATTTT
cdr3_aa: CASSQDNTGGRTDTQYF

j_call: TRBJ2-1
d_call: NA
clone_size: NA
v_call: TRBV24-1
cdr3_nt: TGTGCCACCAGTGATCGTAATGAGCAGTTCTTC
cdr3_aa: CATSDRNEQFF

j_call: TRBJ1-2
d_call: NA
clone_size: NA
v_call: TRBV18
cdr3_nt: TGTGCCAGCTCACCCACGGGCGGCCGGGGAAACTATGGCTACACCTTC
cdr3_aa: CASSPTGGRGNYGYTF

j_call: TRBJ1-4
d_call: NA
clone_size: NA
v_call: TRBV5-5
cdr3_nt: TGTGCCAGCAGCCCTGCCGGGCCGCCGAGGAATAATGAAAAACTGTTTTTT
cdr3_aa: CASSPAGPPRNNEKLFF

j_call: TRBJ1-2
d_call: TRBD1
clone_size: NA
v_call: TRBV7-9
cdr3_nt: TGTGCCAGCAGCTTAGCAGGGGACAGGGGGCGCGGCTACACCTTC
cdr3_aa: CASSLAGDRGRGYTF

j_call: TRBJ1-1
d_call: TRBD1
clone_size: NA
v_call: TRBV5-1
cdr3_nt: TGCGCCAGCAGCAGACGACAGGGGGACACTGAAGCTTTCTTT
cdr3_aa: CASSRRQGDTEAFF

j_call: TRBJ2-5
d_call: NA
clone_size: NA
v_call: TRBV7-2
cdr3_nt: TGTGCCAGCAGCTTAGGGCCCAACCAAGAGACCCAGTACTTC
cdr3_aa: CASSLGPNQETQYF